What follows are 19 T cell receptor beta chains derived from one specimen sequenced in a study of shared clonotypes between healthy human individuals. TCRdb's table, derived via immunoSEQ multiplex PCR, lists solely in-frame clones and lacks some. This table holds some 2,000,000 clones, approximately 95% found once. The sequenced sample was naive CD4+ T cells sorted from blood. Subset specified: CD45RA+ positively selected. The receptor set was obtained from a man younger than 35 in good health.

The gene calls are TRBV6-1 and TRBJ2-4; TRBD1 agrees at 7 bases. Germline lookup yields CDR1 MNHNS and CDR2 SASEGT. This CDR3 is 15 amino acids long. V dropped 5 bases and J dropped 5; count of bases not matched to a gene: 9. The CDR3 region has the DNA TGTGCCAGCAGTACATTGAGGACAGGCCAAAACATTCAGTACTTC. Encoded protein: CASSTLRTGQNIQYF.

CDR3 amino acids: CASKGNEETQYF. CDR3 bases: TGTGCCAGCAAGGGCAATGAAGAGACCCAGTACTTC. The chain carries TRBV2 and TRBJ2-5; D unresolved. V was shortened by 7 bases and J by 3 bases, with 9 bases between the two germline ends. Germline V gene sequence: CDR1 SNHLY, CDR2 FYNNEI. The CDR3 is 12 residues long.

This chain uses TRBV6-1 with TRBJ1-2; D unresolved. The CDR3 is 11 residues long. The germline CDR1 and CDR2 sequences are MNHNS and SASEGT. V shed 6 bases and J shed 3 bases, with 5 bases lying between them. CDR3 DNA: TGTGCCAGCAGGGCAGACTATGGCTACACCTTC. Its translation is CASRADYGYTF.

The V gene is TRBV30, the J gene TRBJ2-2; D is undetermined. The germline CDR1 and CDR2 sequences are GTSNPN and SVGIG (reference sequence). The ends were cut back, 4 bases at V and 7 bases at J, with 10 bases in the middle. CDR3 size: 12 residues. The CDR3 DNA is TGTGCCTGGAAACCTCAGAGCGGGGAGCTGTTTTTT. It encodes CAWKPQSGELFF.

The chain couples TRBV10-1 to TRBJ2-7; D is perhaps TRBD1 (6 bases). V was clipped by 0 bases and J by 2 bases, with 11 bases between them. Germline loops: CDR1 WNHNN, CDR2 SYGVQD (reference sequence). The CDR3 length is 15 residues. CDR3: CASSESRTVPYEQYF. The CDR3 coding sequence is TGCGCCAGCAGTGAGTCAAGGACAGTTCCCTACGAGCAGTACTTC.

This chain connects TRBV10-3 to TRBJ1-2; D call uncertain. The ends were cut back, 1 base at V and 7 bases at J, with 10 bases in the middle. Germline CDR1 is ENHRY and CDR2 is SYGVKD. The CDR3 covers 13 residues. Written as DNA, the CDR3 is TGTGCCATCAGTGAGTATCCGGCCCGTGGCTACACCTTC. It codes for CAISEYPARGYTF.

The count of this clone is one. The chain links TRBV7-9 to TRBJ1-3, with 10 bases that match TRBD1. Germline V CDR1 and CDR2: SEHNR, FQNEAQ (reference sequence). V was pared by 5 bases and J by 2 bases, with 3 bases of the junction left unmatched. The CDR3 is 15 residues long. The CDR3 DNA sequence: TGTGCCAGCAGCATAGACAGGGGGCCTGGAAACACCATATATTTT. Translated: CASSIDRGPGNTIYF.

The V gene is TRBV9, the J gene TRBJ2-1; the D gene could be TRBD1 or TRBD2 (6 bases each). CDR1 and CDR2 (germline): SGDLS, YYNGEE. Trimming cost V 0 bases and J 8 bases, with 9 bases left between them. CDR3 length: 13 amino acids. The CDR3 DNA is TGTGCCAGCAGCGTAGTGAGGGGGGATGAGCAGTTCTTC. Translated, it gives CASSVVRGDEQFF.

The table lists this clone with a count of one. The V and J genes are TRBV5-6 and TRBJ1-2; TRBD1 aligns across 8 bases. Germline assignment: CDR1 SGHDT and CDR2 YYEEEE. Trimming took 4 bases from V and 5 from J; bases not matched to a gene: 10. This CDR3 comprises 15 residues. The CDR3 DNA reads TGTGCCAGCAGCCTAACTGACAGGGGCCCATATGGCTACACCTTC. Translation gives CASSLTDRGPYGYTF.

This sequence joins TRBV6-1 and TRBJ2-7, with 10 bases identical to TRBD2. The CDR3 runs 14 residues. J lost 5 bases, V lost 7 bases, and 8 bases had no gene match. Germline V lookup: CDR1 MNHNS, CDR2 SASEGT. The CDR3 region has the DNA TGTGCCAGCACCCTTCGGCTAGCGGGAGACGAGCAGTACTTC. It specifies CASTLRLAGDEQYF.

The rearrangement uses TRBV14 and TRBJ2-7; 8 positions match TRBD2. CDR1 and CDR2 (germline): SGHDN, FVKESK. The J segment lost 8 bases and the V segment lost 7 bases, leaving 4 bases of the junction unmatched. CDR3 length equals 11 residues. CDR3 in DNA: TGTGCCAGCATAAGCGGGAGTCAGCAGTACTTC. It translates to CASISGSQQYF.

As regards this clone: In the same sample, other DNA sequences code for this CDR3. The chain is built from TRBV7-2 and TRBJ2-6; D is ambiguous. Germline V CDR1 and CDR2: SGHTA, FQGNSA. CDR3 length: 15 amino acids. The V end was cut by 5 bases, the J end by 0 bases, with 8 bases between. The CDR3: CASSLEVSGANVLTF. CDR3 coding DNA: TGTGCCAGCAGCCTCGAAGTCTCTGGGGCCAACGTCCTGACTTTC.

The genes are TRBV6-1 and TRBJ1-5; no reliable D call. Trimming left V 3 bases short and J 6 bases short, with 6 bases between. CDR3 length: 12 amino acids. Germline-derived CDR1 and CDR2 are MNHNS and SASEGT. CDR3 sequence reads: CASSDRSQPQHF. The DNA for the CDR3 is TGTGCCAGCAGTGACAGGAGTCAGCCCCAGCATTTT.

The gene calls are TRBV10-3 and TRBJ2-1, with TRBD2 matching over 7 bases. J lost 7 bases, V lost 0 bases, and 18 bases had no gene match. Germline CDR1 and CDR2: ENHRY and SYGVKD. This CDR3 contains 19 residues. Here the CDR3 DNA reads TGTGCCATCAGTGAGTCGATTATAATTACGGCGGGAGTCGGTAATGAGCAGTTCTTC. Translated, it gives CAISESIIITAGVGNEQFF.

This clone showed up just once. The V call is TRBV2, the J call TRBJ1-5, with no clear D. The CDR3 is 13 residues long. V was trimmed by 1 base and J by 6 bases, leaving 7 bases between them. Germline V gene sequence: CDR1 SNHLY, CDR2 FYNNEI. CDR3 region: CASSEVWTQPQHF. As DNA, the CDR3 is TGTGCCAGCAGTGAAGTTTGGACTCAGCCCCAGCATTTT.

CDR3 protein: CASSLSGPDQPQHF. CDR3 bases: TGTGCCAGCAGTTTGTCAGGGCCGGATCAGCCCCAGCATTTT. The V and J genes are TRBV28 and TRBJ1-5, with a weak D call TRBD1 (5 bases). The CDR3 spans 14 residues. Germline V gene lookup returns CDR1 MDHEN and CDR2 SYDVKM. V shed 3 bases and J shed 5 bases, with 11 bases lying between them.

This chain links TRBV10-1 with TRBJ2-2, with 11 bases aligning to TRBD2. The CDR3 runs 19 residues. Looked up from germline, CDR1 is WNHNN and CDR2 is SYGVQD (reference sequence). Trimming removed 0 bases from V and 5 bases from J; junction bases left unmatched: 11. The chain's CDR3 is CASSESSWLAGGRTGELFF. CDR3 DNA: TGCGCCAGCAGTGAGTCCTCATGGCTAGCGGGGGGCCGGACCGGGGAGCTGTTTTTT.

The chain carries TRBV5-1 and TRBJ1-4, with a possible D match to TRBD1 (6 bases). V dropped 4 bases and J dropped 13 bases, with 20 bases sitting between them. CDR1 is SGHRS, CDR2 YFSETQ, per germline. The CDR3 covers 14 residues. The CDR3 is CASSLQGPLERLFF. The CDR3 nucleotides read TGCGCCAGCAGCCTGCAGGGGCCTTTGGAGAGACTGTTTTTT.

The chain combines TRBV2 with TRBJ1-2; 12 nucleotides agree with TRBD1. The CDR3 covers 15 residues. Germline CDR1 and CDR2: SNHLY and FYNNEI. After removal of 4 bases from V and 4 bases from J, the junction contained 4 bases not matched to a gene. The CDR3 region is CASSVGTGGGYGYTF. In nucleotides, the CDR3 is TGTGCCAGCAGTGTAGGGACAGGGGGCGGCTATGGCTACACCTTC.